This TCR beta chain was recorded in a study of response to subunit inactivated influenza vaccine. Whole-study results and caveats: It was suggested by the authors that few new T cells are recruited by each seasonal influenza vaccination.

CDR1 and CDR2 (germline): LGHNA, YNFKEQ. This CDR3 has 16 residues. The V gene end was trimmed by 1 base and the J gene end by 0 bases; junction bases not matched to a gene: 5. TCRdb reanalysed the RT-PCR reads using MiXCR and keeps one entry per CDR3 protein. The table records 550,000 to 800,000 distinct CDR3 sequences, 14% of them present only once. Concerning this clonotype itself: Its antigen is currently unknown.

J is TRBJ2-7 and V is TRBV4-2; 8 positions agree with TRBD2. This specimen consisted of PBMCs from blood, obtained less than 15 days before vaccination. The receptor was isolated from a man aged 50 to 60 who received an inactivated influenza vaccine. CDR3 coding DNA: TGTGCCAGCAGCCAAGGACTAGCGAGGAGCTCCTACGAGCAGTACTTC. It specifies CASSQGLARSSYEQYF.